Listed here are 15 T cell receptor beta chains from one sample, sequenced in a study of cytomegalovirus exposure and HLA in healthy donors. 60 Vbeta and 13 Jbeta primers were used in PCR. TCRdb's copy holds only in-frame clones and misses some; the assay was immunoSEQ multiplex PCR. Of 140,000 to 150,000 clones detected, 80% appear once; the ten largest clones hold approximately 2.9%. Sequencing was done on a sample of PBMCs. The source of these receptors is a woman aged 25 to 45 in good health and CMV-seronegative.

The rearrangement uses TRBV5-5 and TRBJ2-6, with 10 bases aligning to TRBD1. V lost 3 bases and J lost 2; bases outside the gene matches: 5. Germline V gene lookup returns CDR1 SGHKS and CDR2 YYEKEE (reference sequence). The CDR3 has 17 residues. The CDR3, as DNA: TGTGCCAGCAGCTGGGACAGGGGAATCGCTGGGGCCAACGTCCTGACTTTC. It is translated as CASSWDRGIAGANVLTF.

The V and J genes are TRBV25-1 and TRBJ2-5; 12 nucleotides match TRBD1. Trimming took 4 bases from V and 5 from J; bases not matched to a gene: 8. The CDR3 is 16 amino acids. CDR1 MGHDK and CDR2 SYGVNS come from the germline V gene. CDR3 in DNA: TGTGCCAGCAGTGGGGGGGGACAGGGGGCGAGGGAGACCCAGTACTTC. Its translation: CASSGGGQGARETQYF.

The J gene is TRBJ1-2, the V gene TRBV28, with TRBD1 matching 8 bases. The junction had 7 bases not matched to a gene; V was cut back by 5 bases and J by 2 bases. The germline CDR1 and CDR2 sequences are MDHEN and SYDVKM. The CDR3 loop spans 15 amino acids. The CDR3 sequence: CASSVQNRGNYGYTF. The CDR3 DNA sequence: TGTGCCAGCAGTGTCCAAAACAGGGGGAACTATGGCTACACCTTC.

The rearrangement uses TRBV2 and TRBJ1-1, with 8 bases matching TRBD1. With V trimmed by 7 bases and J by 1 base, 5 bases remained unmatched. Per germline, CDR1 SNHLY and CDR2 FYNNEI. The CDR3 is 14 residues long. The CDR3 DNA reads TGTGCCAGCAACCGACAGGGGCAGAACACTGAAGCTTTCTTT. This sequence encodes CASNRQGQNTEAFF. Full variable domain (rest looked up from reference TRBV2 and TRBJ1-1): EPEVTQTPSHQVTQMGQEVILRCVPISNHLYFYWYRQILGQKVEFLVSFYNNEISEKSEIFDDQFSVERPDGSNFTLKIRSTKLEDSAMYFCASNRQGQNTEAFFGQGTRLTVV.

The rearrangement uses TRBV19 and TRBJ2-7; D not resolved. The CDR3 covers 13 residues. Germline V gene lookup returns CDR1 LNHDA and CDR2 SQIVND (reference sequence). V was trimmed by 1 base and J by 2 bases, leaving 6 bases between them. DNA for the CDR3: TGTGCCAGTAGTATAGCTCGTACCTACGAGCAGTACTTC. This codes for CASSIARTYEQYF.

There are a few counts of this clone. This rearrangement joins TRBV27 to TRBJ1-5; maybe TRBD1 (6 bases). CDR1 MNHEY and CDR2 SMNVEV come from the germline V gene (reference sequence). This CDR3 spans 14 amino acids. Trimming took 5 bases from V and 5 from J, leaving 13 bases between them. The CDR3 reads CASSTYRDHQPQHF. The CDR3 DNA sequence: TGTGCCAGCAGTACCTACAGGGACCATCAGCCCCAGCATTTT.

The CDR3 DNA reads as TGTGCCAGCAGCTTACCCTTCCCCTACGAGCAGTACTTC. Encoded protein: CASSLPFPYEQYF. V is TRBV7-7 and J is TRBJ2-7; D not certain. The CDR3 contains 13 residues. The V end was cut by 2 bases, the J end by 2 bases, with 7 bases between. Germline lookup yields CDR1 SSHAT and CDR2 FNYEAQ (reference sequence). The variable domain in full, with the rest retrieved from reference TRBV7-7 and TRBJ2-7, is GAGVSQSPRYKVTKRGQDVTLRCDPISSHATLYWYQQALGQGPEFLTYFNYEAQPDKSGLPSDRFSAERPEGSISTLTIQRTEQRDSAMYRCASSLPFPYEQYFGPGTRLTVT.

The chain is built from TRBV10-3 and TRBJ2-3, with 9 nucleotides matching TRBD1. V dropped 6 bases and J dropped 0; count of bases not matched to a gene: 10. The CDR3 length is 17 residues. From germline, CDR1 is ENHRY and CDR2 SYGVKD. As DNA, the CDR3 is TGTGCCATCAGGGGGGGGTTTGGACAGGGGAGCACAGATACGCAGTATTTT. Translated: CAIRGGFGQGSTDTQYF.

The V gene is TRBV9, the J gene TRBJ2-3, with D perhaps matching TRBD2 (5 bases). CDR1 and CDR2 from the germline V gene are SGDLS and YYNGEE. The V end was cut by 2 bases, the J end by 2 bases, with 12 bases between. CDR3 size: 15 residues. The CDR3 nucleotides are TGTGCCAGCAGCGTGCGAGCGGAGAACACAGATACGCAGTATTTT. Translated: CASSVRAENTDTQYF.

This sequence joins TRBV30 and TRBJ2-1, with TRBD2 matching over 10 bases. This CDR3 has 16 amino acids. Germline CDR1 and CDR2: GTSNPN and SVGIG (reference sequence). J was trimmed by 4 bases and V by 3 bases; bases with no gene match: 9. In DNA, the CDR3 is TGTGCCTGGAGCCCCATTACTAGCGGGGCTTACAATGAGCAGTTCTTC. This encodes CAWSPITSGAYNEQFF.

The chain joins TRBV12-5 to TRBJ2-1; 9 bases line up with TRBD1. The CDR3 sequence is 16 residues long. With V trimmed by 3 bases and J by 3 bases, 6 bases remained unmatched. CDR1 is LGHNT, CDR2 FRNRAP, per germline. The CDR3 nucleotides are TGTGCTAGTGGTTTAATCTTGGACAGGGGCTACAATGAGCAGTTCTTC. Translated: CASGLILDRGYNEQFF.

The CDR3 loop is CACDGTGTIQYF. CDR3 nucleotides: TGTGCCTGTGATGGGACAGGAACCATTCAGTACTTC. The gene calls are TRBV30 and TRBJ2-4; 8 bases match TRBD1. The CDR3 contains 12 residues. The germline gives CDR1 GTSNPN, CDR2 SVGIG (reference sequence). The V segment lost 6 bases and the J segment 9 bases; nucleotides outside the gene matches: 7.

The chain is built from TRBV19 and TRBJ2-3; a weak D match, TRBD2 (5 bases). V was cut by 4 bases and J by 0 bases, with 14 bases left in between. The germline V gene has CDR1 LNHDA and CDR2 SQIVND (reference sequence). The CDR3 is 16 residues long. Here the CDR3 reads CASSRDLGDSTDTQYF. As DNA, the CDR3 is TGTGCCAGTAGTAGGGATCTGGGAGATAGCACAGATACGCAGTATTTT.

The J gene is TRBJ2-7, the V gene TRBV7-2, with 8 nucleotides matching TRBD2. J was trimmed by 4 bases and V by 1 base; bases with no gene match: 9. The CDR3 totals 16 residues. Germline V gene lookup returns CDR1 SGHTA and CDR2 FQGNSA. The CDR3 region has the DNA TGTGCCAGCAGCTTAGGCTTAAGGACTAGCAGATACGAGCAGTACTTC. Its protein product is CASSLGLRTSRYEQYF.

This chain connects TRBV7-2 to TRBJ1-1; D might be TRBD1 (5 bases). The CDR3 contains 13 residues. V was shortened by 6 bases and J by 1 base, with 9 bases between the two germline ends. Germline CDR1 SGHTA, CDR2 FQGNSA. The CDR3 here is CASRRRENTEAFF. In DNA, the CDR3 is TGTGCCAGCAGACGCAGGGAGAACACTGAAGCTTTCTTT.